The 20 T cell receptor beta chains given below trace back to one sample, sequenced in a study of T-cell reconstitution after alpha-beta-depleted transplantation in children (TCRdb year 2016). The sample's treatment or condition label, decoded: allogeneic hematopoietic cell transplantation with graft depleted of TCRalphabeta T cells and CD19 B cells. Libraries came from PCR. TCRdb records Illumina HiSeq 2500 as the sequencer. To normalize quantification of the TCRbeta repertoire, the TCR libraries were built with molecular barcoding that relied on unique molecular identifiers. In TCRdb, the public reads were trimmed at Q25 with fastp and aligned with MiXCR, with productive beta chains retained. One record per CDR3 amino acid sequence lists the most common genes and DNA. Recorded for this sample are about 830,000 distinct CDR3 sequences; around 17% of them occurred a single time. Approximately 5% of the sample goes to the ten largest clones.

The sample here was PBMCs, mostly from graft donor cells, taken 360 days after TCRalphabeta/CD19-depleted stem cell transplant. The receptors here all came from a male patient younger than 18 who had a stem cell transplant for acute lymphoblastic leukemia, so the T cells may come from the graft donor.

The chain uses TRBV29-1 and TRBJ2-1, with 9 bases fitting TRBD1. The CDR3 runs to 16 residues. V lost 3 bases and J lost 8; bases outside the gene matches: 14. CDR1 is SQVTM, CDR2 ANQGSEA, per germline. The CDR3 DNA sequence: TGCAGCGTTGACCGCGGATACGGGACAGGGTTCGATGAGCAGTTCTTC. It codes for CSVDRGYGTGFDEQFF.

This clonotype was recorded at least ten times. The chain couples TRBV5-1 to TRBJ2-6; 9 nucleotides agree with TRBD1. The CDR3 spans 15 residues. The ends lost 3 bases at V and 4 bases at J; junction bases unmatched: 2. CDR1 and CDR2 (germline): SGHRS, YFSETQ. CDR3 sequence: CASSWTGDGANVLTF. DNA of the CDR3: TGCGCCAGCAGCTGGACAGGGGACGGGGCCAACGTCCTGACTTTC. Combining the CDR3 with reference TRBV5-1 and TRBJ2-6 gives the whole variable domain KAGVTQTPRYLIKTRGQQVTLSCSPISGHRSVSWYQQTPGQGLQFLFEYFSETQRNKGNFPGRFSGRQFSNSRSEMNVSTLELGDSALYLCASSWTGDGANVLTFGAGSRLTVL.

This clonotype appeared many times. V and J are TRBV5-1 and TRBJ2-6; D may correspond to TRBD1 or TRBD2 (5 bases each). Germline V gives CDR1 SGHRS, CDR2 YFSETQ. This CDR3 region has 16 residues. V dropped 4 bases and J dropped 4 bases, with 15 bases sitting between them. The CDR3: CASSLAWGSGANVLTF. The CDR3 DNA sequence: TGCGCCAGCAGCCTCGCGTGGGGGTCAGGGGCCAACGTCCTGACTTTC.

This clonotype turned up a few times. The chain links TRBV14 to TRBJ2-1; TRBD1 aligns across 7 bases. Per the germline V gene, CDR1 is SGHDN and CDR2 is FVKESK. V lost 4 bases and J lost 4; bases outside the gene matches: 4. This CDR3 has 14 amino acids. The CDR3 coding sequence is TGTGCCAGCAGCCTCAGGGGGTTTTACAATGAGCAGTTCTTC. Translated, it gives CASSLRGFYNEQFF. Full variable domain (rest looked up from reference TRBV14 and TRBJ2-1): EAGVTQFPSHSVIEKGQTVTLRCDPISGHDNLYWYRRVMGKEIKFLLHFVKESKQDESGMPNNRFLAERTGGTYSTLKVQPAELEDSGVYFCASSLRGFYNEQFFGPGTRLTVL.

J is TRBJ2-7 and V is TRBV5-8; D tentatively reads TRBD1 or TRBD2 (5 bases each). The length of the CDR3 is 16 residues. Trimming shortened V by 0 bases and J by 5 bases, and 18 bases separated the two germline ends. Germline values: CDR1 SGHTS, CDR2 YDEGEE. The CDR3 coding sequence is TGTGCCAGCAGCTTGGCCGGGGCAGGGCCCTCGGACGAGCAGTACTTC. Translated: CASSLAGAGPSDEQYF. Variable domain in full (rest from reference TRBV5-8 and TRBJ2-7): EAGVTQSPTHLIKTRGQQATLRCSPISGHTSVYWYQQALGLGLQFLLWYDEGEERNRGNFPPRFSGRQFPNYSSELNVNALELEDSALYLCASSLAGAGPSDEQYFGPGTRLTVT.

This clonotype appeared many times. An end of the junction differs from the germline gene, which may be a read error. This chain joins TRBV12-3 or TRBV12-4 and TRBJ2-7, with 11 nucleotides matching TRBD2. The CDR3 loop spans 14 amino acids. The chain's CDR3 is CASRLAGGPHEQYF. In nucleotides, the CDR3 is TGTGCCAGCAGATTAGCGGGAGGGCCCCACGAGCAGTACTTC.

A few counts support this clonotype. The chain couples TRBV6-5 to TRBJ2-5; D is possibly TRBD2 (5 bases). CDR1 is MNHEY and CDR2 is SVGAGI in the germline V gene. This CDR3 has 11 amino acids. The germline V and J ends were trimmed by 6 bases and 8 bases, with 10 bases remaining between them. The CDR3 is CASRTRGTQYF. CDR3 sequence (DNA): TGTGCCAGCAGGACCCGGGGAACCCAGTACTTC.

The rearrangement links TRBV6-2 or TRBV6-3 to TRBJ2-1; D assignment may be TRBD1 or TRBD2 (6 bases each). Looked up from germline, CDR1 is MNHEY and CDR2 is SVGEGT. V lost 2 bases and J lost 1, with 18 bases in between. The CDR3 totals 18 residues. CDR3 coding DNA: TGTGCCAGCAGTTACGATTGGGCTAGCGACAGGTCCTACAATGAGCAGTTCTTC. This gives the protein CASSYDWASDRSYNEQFF.

The chain is built from TRBV3-1 and TRBJ2-2; unclear D gene. The V and J ends lost 5 bases and 6 bases respectively, with 13 bases between them. From germline, CDR1 is LGHDT and CDR2 YNNKEL (reference sequence). This CDR3 is built from 14 residues. CDR3 sequence reads: CASSSPGRAGELFF. In nucleotides, the CDR3 is TGTGCCAGCAGCTCACCTGGACGAGCCGGGGAGCTGTTTTTT. The entire variable domain, with the rest obtained from reference TRBV3-1 and TRBJ2-2, is as follows: DTAVSQTPKYLVTQMGNDKSIKCEQNLGHDTMYWYKQDSKKFLKIMFSYNNKELIINETVPNRFSPKSPDKAHLNLHINSLELGDSAVYFCASSSPGRAGELFFGEGSRLTVL.

CDR3 DNA: TGCGCCAGCAGTGAGAGCCCCTACAATGAGCAGTTCTTC. Translating gives CASSESPYNEQFF. The chain is built from TRBV10-1 and TRBJ2-1; no definite D call. Germline-derived CDR1 and CDR2 are WNHNN and SYGVQD (reference sequence). V dropped 2 bases and J dropped 2 bases, with 4 bases sitting between them. CDR3 length equals 13 residues.

The chain recombines TRBV11-2 with TRBJ2-4, with 7 bases identical to TRBD1. This CDR3 is 11 amino acids long. The V gene's germline CDR1 is SGHAT and CDR2 FQNNGV. Trimming at V came to 8 bases and at J to 9 bases, leaving 4 bases not matched to a gene. Here the CDR3 DNA reads TGTGCCAGCGGATCAGGGGGCATTCAGTACTTC. It codes for CASGSGGIQYF.

The V call is TRBV15, the J call TRBJ1-5, with D perhaps matching TRBD1 (6 bases). Trimming stripped 0 bases from V and 9 bases from J, with 18 bases between. The V gene's germline CDR1 is LNHNV and CDR2 YYDKDF (reference sequence). There are 16 residues in the CDR3. As DNA, the CDR3 is TGTGCCACCAGCAGAGAAGGCGAAACAGGGAGGCGGCCCCAGCATTTT. This translates into CATSREGETGRRPQHF.

This clonotype was detected many times. The V and J genes are TRBV10-3 and TRBJ2-7, with D uncertain. The CDR3 extends over 18 amino acids. The germline V gene has CDR1 ENHRY and CDR2 SYGVKD. Trimming took off 5 bases at V and 3 bases at J, with 26 bases between the two ends. In nucleotides, the CDR3 is TGTGCCATCAGTCCGTTTACTGGAAGAGCGACTTGGGACTACGAGCAGTACTTC. Protein: CAISPFTGRATWDYEQYF.

V usage is TRBV11-2 and J usage is TRBJ1-5; 10 nucleotides agree with TRBD1. V dropped 4 bases and J dropped 4; count of bases not matched to a gene: 1. CDR1 is SGHAT and CDR2 is FQNNGV in the germline V gene. CDR3 size: 14 residues. The chain's CDR3 is CASSWDRGNQPQHF. The DNA of the CDR3 is TGTGCCAGCAGCTGGGACAGGGGAAATCAGCCCCAGCATTTT. Full variable domain (remainder filled in from reference TRBV11-2 and TRBJ1-5): EAGVAQSPRYKIIEKRQSVAFWCNPISGHATLYWYQQILGQGPKLLIQFQNNGVVDDSQLPKDRFSAERLKGVDSTLKIQPAKLEDSAVYLCASSWDRGNQPQHFGDGTRLSIL.

The rearrangement joins TRBV7-8 to TRBJ2-5; the match to TRBD1 covers 7 bases. The V segment lost 0 bases and the J segment 5 bases; nucleotides outside the gene matches: 9. The CDR3 runs to 16 residues. Germline values: CDR1 SGHVS, CDR2 FQNEAQ. CDR3 nucleotide sequence: TGTGCCAGCAGCTTAGCGTACAGGACAGGCCTGGAGACCCAGTACTTC. Amino acid sequence: CASSLAYRTGLETQYF.

This clonotype was picked up a small number of times. The chain recombines TRBV27 with TRBJ2-3; the match to TRBD2 covers 12 bases. Per germline, CDR1 MNHEY and CDR2 SMNVEV (reference sequence). There are 17 residues in the CDR3. Unmatched junction bases numbered 9, after V lost 4 bases and J lost 4 bases. Here the CDR3 DNA reads TGTGCCAGCAGTTCGATTCTAGCGGGAGGGCGGCCAGATACGCAGTATTTT. This gives the protein CASSSILAGGRPDTQYF.

This clonotype was counted only a few times. The gene calls are TRBV27 and TRBJ1-2; 8 bases agree with TRBD1. The CDR3 loop spans 15 amino acids. After removal of 6 bases from V and 4 bases from J, the junction contained 10 bases not matched to a gene. CDR1 and CDR2 (germline): MNHEY, SMNVEV (reference sequence). CDR3 residues: CASSRGQGRVYGYTF. Written as DNA, the CDR3 is TGTGCCAGCAGCAGAGGACAGGGTAGGGTCTATGGCTACACCTTC.

This clonotype was seen a handful of times. The chain recombines TRBV12-3 or TRBV12-4 with TRBJ1-3; D is unclear. The V and J ends lost 4 bases and 0 bases respectively, with 10 bases between them. This CDR3 has 15 residues. The CDR3 DNA is TGTGCCAGCAGTTCGAGGATGTTCTCTGGAAACACCATATATTTT. It codes for CASSSRMFSGNTIYF.

The chain has TRBV20-1 and TRBJ1-4, with 10 bases fitting TRBD1. Germline CDR1 is DFQATT and CDR2 is SNEGSKA (reference sequence). This CDR3 spans 15 amino acids. V gave up 4 bases and J gave up 1 base; unmatched junction bases: 3. The chain's CDR3 is CSATRDRGTNEKLFF. DNA for the CDR3: TGCAGTGCTACCCGGGACAGGGGAACTAATGAAAAACTGTTTTTT.

This clonotype appeared a few times. V usage is TRBV27 and J usage is TRBJ2-7; D might be TRBD2 (6 bases). The V and J ends lost 4 bases and 0 bases respectively, with 10 bases between them. Per the germline V gene, CDR1 is MNHEY and CDR2 is SMNVEV (reference sequence). The CDR3 has 14 residues. The CDR3 loop is CASSYWRDSYEQYF. The CDR3 DNA is TGTGCCAGCAGTTACTGGCGGGACTCCTACGAGCAGTACTTC.